Following are 24 T cell receptor beta chains from one sample sequenced in a study of blood T cell repertoires in COVID-19. Method: immunoSEQ multiplex PCR; TCRdb's copy keeps in-frame clones and lacks some. Of 60,000 to 90,000 clones in the sample, about 83% were seen once. The sequencing sample was made of peripheral blood. The receptors shown here come from a woman older than 75 with active or convalescent COVID-19.

V and J are TRBV7-9 and TRBJ2-7; a weak D match, TRBD2 (6 bases). The CDR3 runs 14 residues. V was clipped by 5 bases and J by 3 bases, with 14 bases between them. Per the germline V gene, CDR1 is SEHNR and CDR2 is FQNEAQ (reference sequence). In DNA, the CDR3 is TGTGCCAGCAGCCCCCGGGACTCCGGCTACGAGCAGTACTTC. Amino acids: CASSPRDSGYEQYF.

The chain couples TRBV12-3 or TRBV12-4 to TRBJ1-2; possible D gene TRBD1, 6 bases. This CDR3 is built from 13 residues. Trimming shortened V by 4 bases and J by 5 bases, and 11 bases separated the two germline ends. CDR3 DNA: TGTGCCAGCAGTTCCCAGGGGTATTATGGCTACACCTTC. Residues: CASSSQGYYGYTF.

The V gene is TRBV2, the J gene TRBJ1-3; no clear D gene. Germline lookup yields CDR1 SNHLY and CDR2 FYNNEI. The CDR3 is 14 residues long. Deletions cut 4 bases from V and 4 bases from J, with 11 bases between. CDR3 region: CASSGSLSGNTIYF. CDR3 DNA sequence: TGTGCCAGCAGTGGTTCTTTATCCGGAAACACCATATATTTT.

This chain joins TRBV11-2 and TRBJ2-7; possible D gene TRBD1, 6 bases. V was pared by 3 bases and J by 5 bases, with 11 bases between. Germline V gene lookup returns CDR1 SGHAT and CDR2 FQNNGV. This CDR3 has 13 residues. CDR3 residues: CASSLNRAHEQYF. CDR3 in DNA: TGTGCCAGCAGCTTGAACAGGGCTCACGAGCAGTACTTC.

This chain uses TRBV28 with TRBJ2-2; tentative D call: TRBD1 (6 bases). V was trimmed by 6 bases and J by 3 bases, leaving 14 bases between them. Germline CDR1 reads MDHEN; CDR2 reads SYDVKM. This CDR3 spans 15 amino acids. CDR3 nucleotide sequence: TGTGCCAGCAGATGGAGTTCAGGGGACACCGGGGAGCTGTTTTTT. It translates to CASRWSSGDTGELFF.

The chain recombines TRBV24-1 with TRBJ2-3; D not resolved. Trimming took off 3 bases at V and 0 bases at J, with 6 bases between the two ends. Germline V gene lookup returns CDR1 KGHDR and CDR2 SFDVKD. The CDR3 covers 14 residues. This CDR3 reads CATSDRPSTDTQYF. DNA for the CDR3: TGTGCCACCAGTGATCGTCCTAGCACAGATACGCAGTATTTT.

The rearrangement uses TRBV5-1 and TRBJ1-4; a weak D match, TRBD1 (5 bases). Trimming cost V 4 bases and J 4 bases, with 11 bases left between them. CDR3 size: 14 residues. CDR1 and CDR2 from the germline V gene are SGHRS and YFSETQ. CDR3 DNA sequence: TGCGCCAGCAGCCTCACAGGTTTTAATGAAAAACTGTTTTTT. It yields the protein CASSLTGFNEKLFF.

A single count supports this clone. The chain uses TRBV28 and TRBJ1-5, with D maybe TRBD1 (6 bases). Between the trimmed V and J ends, which lost 4 bases and 2 bases, there was a span of 21 bases. The CDR3 runs 18 residues. CDR1 MDHEN and CDR2 SYDVKM come from the germline V gene. CDR3 coding DNA: TGTGCCAGCAGTTCCGGACAGCGGATTTTAAGGGGCAATCAGCCCCAGCATTTT. It encodes CASSSGQRILRGNQPQHF.

The chain is built from TRBV4-3 and TRBJ2-1; TRBD2 aligns across 12 bases. The CDR3 length is 15 residues. CDR1 and CDR2 from the germline V gene are LGHNA and YSLEER. V trimming: 0 bases; J trimming: 8 bases; junction bases outside the gene matches: 2. The CDR3 nucleotides read TGCGCCAGCAGCCAAGAACTAGCGGGAGGTCATGAGCAGTTCTTC. Translated, it gives CASSQELAGGHEQFF.

The gene calls are TRBV10-2 and TRBJ2-5; D remains unclear. V was shortened by 0 bases and J by 5 bases, with 10 bases between the two germline ends. The CDR3 is 14 residues long. Germline loops: CDR1 WSHSY, CDR2 SAAADI. CDR3 region: CASSESTRMETQYF. DNA for the CDR3: TGCGCCAGCAGTGAGTCGACCAGGATGGAGACCCAGTACTTC.

The J gene is TRBJ2-1, the V gene TRBV7-9, with D perhaps TRBD2 (6 bases). The CDR3 loop spans 15 amino acids. Germline assignment: CDR1 SEHNR and CDR2 FQNEAQ (reference sequence). The V end lost 1 base, the J end lost 5 bases, and 12 bases lay between the germline ends. In DNA form, the CDR3 reads TGTGCCAGCAGCTTAGATCTGGGGACTCACAATGAGCAGTTCTTC. Its protein is CASSLDLGTHNEQFF.

The chain is built from TRBV4-3 and TRBJ2-1; possible D gene TRBD2, 6 bases. The V end was cut by 1 base, the J end by 8 bases, with 18 bases between. The germline CDR1 and CDR2 sequences are LGHNA and YSLEER. This CDR3 has 16 amino acids. The CDR3 sequence: CASSQGRLAINYEQFF. The CDR3 DNA reads TGCGCCAGCAGCCAAGGAAGGCTAGCGATTAACTATGAGCAGTTCTTC.

The rearrangement joins TRBV6-6 to TRBJ2-7; 7 bases are a match to TRBD2. Germline lookup yields CDR1 MNHNY and CDR2 SVGAGI (reference sequence). After removal of 6 bases from V and 5 bases from J, the junction contained 7 bases not matched to a gene. The CDR3 covers 13 residues. The DNA for the CDR3 is TGTGCCAGCAGCTCGCAGGGAGGGCACGAGCAGTACTTC. Protein product: CASSSQGGHEQYF.

The chain links TRBV5-5 to TRBJ1-1, with no clear D. The germline V and J ends were trimmed by 0 bases and 1 base, with 7 bases remaining between them. CDR1 SGHKS and CDR2 YYEKEE come from the germline V gene (reference sequence). The CDR3 is 14 residues long. The CDR3 DNA follows: TGTGCCAGCAGCTTGGGCGGTCAGAACACTGAAGCTTTCTTT. Translation: CASSLGGQNTEAFF. Drawing the rest from reference TRBV5-5 and TRBJ1-1, the complete variable domain is DAGVTQSPTHLIKTRGQQVTLRCSPISGHKSVSWYQQVLGQGPQFIFQYYEKEERGRGNFPDRFSARQFPNYSSELNVNALLLGDSALYLCASSLGGQNTEAFFGQGTRLTVV.

The V and J genes are TRBV5-1 and TRBJ2-7; TRBD2 matches at 10 bases. Germline trimming cut 5 bases from V and 1 base from J; bases unmatched to any gene: 6. The CDR3 extends over 15 amino acids. CDR1 and CDR2 from the germline V gene are SGHRS and YFSETQ. The CDR3 loop is CASRNSSGRSYEQYF. The CDR3 region has the DNA TGCGCCAGCAGGAACTCTAGCGGGAGATCCTACGAGCAGTACTTC.

The chain employs TRBV6-1 and TRBJ1-1; a weak D match, TRBD1 (5 bases). The CDR3 consists of 14 residues. CDR1 MNHNS and CDR2 SASEGT come from the germline V gene. V lost 7 bases and J lost 1, with 13 bases in between. CDR3 coding DNA: TGTGCCAGCACCTTCGACAGACAGAACACTGAAGCTTTCTTT. Amino acid sequence: CASTFDRQNTEAFF.

J is TRBJ1-6 and V is TRBV5-6; 8 bases line up with TRBD1. Germline loops: CDR1 SGHDT, CDR2 YYEEEE. V trimming: 3 bases; J trimming: 13 bases; junction bases outside the gene matches: 6. The CDR3 runs 13 residues. The CDR3, as DNA: TGTGCCAGCAGCTGGGACAGGAATATCCCCCTCCACTTT. Its translation: CASSWDRNIPLHF. The full variable domain, in which reference TRBV5-6 and TRBJ1-6 provide the parts outside the CDR3, is DAGVTQSPTHLIKTRGQQVTLRCSPKSGHDTVSWYQQALGQGPQFIFQYYEEEERQRGNFPDRFSGHQFPNYSSELNVNALLLGDSALYLCASSWDRNIPLHFGNGTRLTVT.

This rearrangement joins TRBV6-1 to TRBJ1-2; 12 bases line up with TRBD1. Germline V lookup: CDR1 MNHNS, CDR2 SASEGT. Trimming cost V 2 bases and J 8 bases; bases outside gene matches: 6. The CDR3 has 15 amino acids. Written as DNA, the CDR3 is TGTGCCAGCAGTGAAAAGGGACAGGGGGCTTACGGCTACACCTTC. It yields the protein CASSEKGQGAYGYTF.

The chain has TRBV5-3 and TRBJ2-7; TRBD2 agrees at 7 bases. TRBV5-3 falls under the ORF class, with uncertain function. This CDR3 spans 14 amino acids. The V and J ends lost 4 bases and 6 bases, in that order; junction bases with no gene match: 10. The CDR3 nucleotides read TGTGCCAGAAGCCAGCCACCCAGGGAGGGCGAGCAGTACTTC. Protein sequence: CARSQPPREGEQYF.

The chain joins TRBV19 to TRBJ2-3, with 7 bases fitting TRBD2. The CDR3 length is 13 residues. Per the germline V gene, CDR1 is LNHDA and CDR2 is SQIVND (reference sequence). V lost 10 bases and J lost 0; bases outside the gene matches: 4. CDR3 nucleotides: TGTGCCACTGGAGCGGGGAGCACAGATACGCAGTATTTT. Translated, it gives CATGAGSTDTQYF.

This sequence joins TRBV25-1 and TRBJ2-2, with 9 positions matching TRBD1. Unmatched junction bases numbered 5, after V lost 3 bases and J lost 3 bases. Germline-derived CDR1 and CDR2 are MGHDK and SYGVNS. The length of the CDR3 is 16 residues. The CDR3 nucleotides are TGTGCCAGCAGTGACCGGGACAGGGCTCACACCGGGGAGCTGTTTTTT. This sequence encodes CASSDRDRAHTGELFF.

The genes are TRBV28 and TRBJ1-5, with D possibly being TRBD1 (6 bases). From germline, CDR1 is MDHEN and CDR2 SYDVKM. V lost 1 base, J lost 1 base, and 11 bases lay in between. The CDR3 consists of 16 residues. The chain's CDR3 is CASSLFTGMSNQPQHF. The CDR3 region has the DNA TGTGCCAGCAGTTTATTCACAGGGATGAGCAATCAGCCCCAGCATTTT.

This chain joins TRBV7-2 and TRBJ2-1; 10 bases fit TRBD2. The J segment lost 4 bases and the V segment lost 5 bases, leaving 5 bases of the junction unmatched. This CDR3 contains 15 residues. Germline V gene lookup returns CDR1 SGHTA and CDR2 FQGNSA. The CDR3 DNA reads TGTGCCAGCAGCCTACTAGCGGGGCCGTACAATGAGCAGTTCTTC. It is translated as CASSLLAGPYNEQFF.

The chain combines TRBV19 with TRBJ2-3; 8 bases line up with TRBD2. This CDR3 is 17 amino acids long. The germline V gene encodes CDR1 LNHDA and CDR2 SQIVND (reference sequence). J was trimmed by 2 bases and V by 2 bases; bases with no gene match: 9. The CDR3 reads CASSILSGGGSTDTQYF. Written as DNA, the CDR3 is TGTGCCAGTAGTATACTAAGCGGGGGAGGATCCACAGATACGCAGTATTTT. Full variable domain (outside the CDR3, taken from reference TRBV19 and TRBJ2-3): DGGITQSPKYLFRKEGQNVTLSCEQNLNHDAMYWYRQDPGQGLRLIYYSQIVNDFQKGDIAEGYSVSREKKESFPLTVTSAQKNPTAFYLCASSILSGGGSTDTQYFGPGTRLTVL.